Reported below is one T cell receptor (beta chain). What it recognizes is unknown. The junction had 14 bases not matched to a gene; V was cut back by 8 bases and J by 0 bases. The germline gives CDR1 SQVTM, CDR2 ANQGSEA. The CDR3 extends over 18 amino acids. This specimen comes from a study of graft-versus-host responses after intestinal transplantation. Overall study findings and caveats: Subjects displaying graft-donor T cell macrochimerism possessed elevated graft-versus-host to host-versus-graft clonal ratios inside allografts.

Profiling relied on immunoSEQ multiplex PCR, and the TCRdb table lists in-frame clones only, not all of them. Among about 100,000 clones listed, 75% to 95% were seen once. V gene TRBV29-1 combines with J gene TRBJ2-3; TRBD2 matches at 13 bases. This TCR came from a human donor who received an intestinal transplant. The sequenced sample was unstimulated CD8+ T cells sorted from spleen or lymph node cells, obtained before intestinal transplant. The CDR3 sequence: CSLPGLAGSYGSTDTQYF. The CDR3 nucleotides are TGCAGCTTACCGGGACTAGCGGGATCCTATGGGAGCACAGATACGCAGTATTTT.